The 24 T cell receptor beta chains in this list originate from one sample, sequenced in a study of cytomegalovirus exposure and HLA in healthy donors. PCR employed 60 Vbeta and 13 Jbeta primers. The protocol was immunoSEQ multiplex PCR, while the TCRdb copy is restricted to in-frame clones and leaves out a portion. The sample contains around 120,000 clones, around two thirds of which appear only once. The sequencing input was PBMCs. The receptors come from a young man in good health and CMV-seropositive.

The chain couples TRBV7-9 to TRBJ2-2, with TRBD1 as a possible D gene (6 bases). V was clipped by 5 bases and J by 0 bases, with 10 bases between them. The CDR3 sequence is 15 residues long. Germline CDR1 reads SEHNR; CDR2 reads FQNEAQ (reference sequence). Here the CDR3 DNA reads TGTGCCAGCAGCATAACAGGGTCGAACACCGGGGAGCTGTTTTTT. It codes for CASSITGSNTGELFF.

This clone has only one observation. V gene TRBV6-1 combines with J gene TRBJ1-2; TRBD1 aligns across 7 bases. The CDR3 is 13 amino acids. The ends lost 6 bases at V and 4 bases at J; junction bases unmatched: 5. Germline V CDR1 and CDR2: MNHNS, SASEGT. CDR3 nucleotides: TGTGCCAGCAGGACAGGGAGTAGCTATGGCTACACCTTC. Residues: CASRTGSSYGYTF.

The genes are TRBV6-5 and TRBJ1-2; the match to TRBD1 covers 12 bases. This CDR3 has 15 amino acids. Germline CDR1 is MNHEY and CDR2 is SVGAGI. V lost 4 bases to trimming and J lost 7 bases; unmatched junction nucleotides: 7. In DNA, the CDR3 is TGTGCCAGCAGTTCCCCGGGACAGGGGGCGTCTGGCTACACCTTC. Its protein is CASSSPGQGASGYTF.

This chain's CDR3 is CAISTAGGANVLTF. The CDR3 nucleotides are TGTGCCATCAGCACAGCGGGAGGGGCCAACGTCCTGACTTTC. The chain joins TRBV10-3 to TRBJ2-6; 7 bases are shared with TRBD2. CDR1 is ENHRY and CDR2 is SYGVKD in the germline V gene. With 6 bases clipped from V and 4 bases from J, the junction kept 3 bases outside the gene matches. This CDR3 has 14 amino acids.

This clone occurred a few times. The chain uses TRBV5-1 and TRBJ1-2, with TRBD1 identical over 9 bases. Losses at the gene ends were 4 bases for V and 4 bases for J; bases not matched to a gene: 8. This CDR3 region has 15 residues. Germline CDR1 is SGHRS and CDR2 is YFSETQ. CDR3 nucleotide sequence: TGCGCCAGCAGCCCCCTACAGGGGGCAGGCTATGGCTACACCTTC. Amino acid sequence: CASSPLQGAGYGYTF.

There are a few counts of this clone. The J gene is TRBJ1-5, the V gene TRBV4-2; 7 nucleotides match TRBD1. Trimming took 3 bases from V and 1 from J; bases not matched to a gene: 3. The CDR3 consists of 15 residues. Germline V CDR1 and CDR2: LGHNA, YNFKEQ. The CDR3 DNA sequence: TGTGCCAGCAGCCAGGGGACAGTAAGCAATCAGCCCCAGCATTTT. Amino acids: CASSQGTVSNQPQHF.

The V gene is TRBV6-5, the J gene TRBJ2-5; D is perhaps TRBD2 (6 bases). Germline V gene sequence: CDR1 MNHEY, CDR2 SVGAGI. With 0 bases removed from V and 2 bases from J, the gap between germline ends came to 13 bases. The CDR3 has 16 residues. This CDR3 is CASSYSLSAGQETQYF. The CDR3 DNA sequence: TGTGCCAGCAGTTACTCGCTCTCCGCGGGGCAAGAGACCCAGTACTTC.

The rearrangement links TRBV6-5 to TRBJ2-5, with 10 bases lining up with TRBD1. Germline-derived CDR1 and CDR2 are MNHEY and SVGAGI. V lost 8 bases and J lost 5; bases outside the gene matches: 11. The CDR3 has 15 residues. The CDR3 region is CASDTDRGLEETQYF. The CDR3, as DNA: TGTGCCAGCGACACCGACAGGGGGCTAGAGGAGACCCAGTACTTC.

This clone occurred a few times. The chain employs TRBV19 and TRBJ1-1, with 7 bases aligning to TRBD1. This CDR3 is 14 amino acids long. In germline, CDR1 is LNHDA, CDR2 SQIVND (reference sequence). Losses at the gene ends were 5 bases for V and 1 base for J; bases not matched to a gene: 4. CDR3 DNA sequence: TGTGCCAGTAGTGCGAACAGGGGGAACACTGAAGCTTTCTTT. This codes for CASSANRGNTEAFF.

This sequence joins TRBV30 and TRBJ1-1; D is perhaps TRBD1 (6 bases). Germline CDR1 GTSNPN, CDR2 SVGIG (reference sequence). The CDR3 is 14 amino acids. V was shortened by 1 base and J by 1 base, with 10 bases between the two germline ends. CDR3 in amino acids: CAWSGTGTNTEAFF. The DNA of the CDR3 is TGTGCCTGGAGTGGTACAGGGACGAACACTGAAGCTTTCTTT.

This chain connects TRBV4-1 to TRBJ2-7; D may be TRBD1 (5 bases). Germline loops: CDR1 MGHRA, CDR2 YSYEKL. Deletions cut 0 bases from V and 9 bases from J, with 18 bases between. The CDR3 runs 15 residues. The DNA for the CDR3 is TGCGCCAGCAGCCAAGATAGGCCTGGGAATACAGGGCAGTACTTC. It codes for CASSQDRPGNTGQYF.

In its sample, this clone was seen a few times. The rearrangement uses TRBV6-6 and TRBJ2-1, with 8 bases matching TRBD2. V lost 8 bases to trimming and J lost 5 bases; unmatched junction nucleotides: 8. The CDR3 length is 14 residues. The germline gives CDR1 MNHNY, CDR2 SVGAGI (reference sequence). CDR3 sequence: CASLNGGAHNEQFF. CDR3 DNA: TGTGCCAGCCTAAACGGGGGGGCCCACAATGAGCAGTTCTTC.

A note on this clone: Additional DNA sequences in this sample encode the identical CDR3. The chain has TRBV19 and TRBJ2-1; TRBD1 aligns across 7 bases. The length of the CDR3 is 14 residues. CDR1 and CDR2 (germline): LNHDA, SQIVND (reference sequence). Unmatched junction bases numbered 1, after V lost 3 bases and J lost 2 bases. As DNA, the CDR3 is TGTGCCAGTAGTATCCAGGGGGCCTACAATGAGCAGTTCTTC. Amino acids: CASSIQGAYNEQFF.

This clone was found a few times. This chain connects TRBV11-3 to TRBJ1-6, with D possibly being TRBD1 (6 bases). The CDR3 has 16 residues. V was clipped by 5 bases and J by 7 bases, with 18 bases between them. The germline V gene encodes CDR1 SGHNT and CDR2 YENEEA. CDR3 nucleotide sequence: TGTGCCAGCAGCGTAGCCCCCTCCGGACAGAATTCACCCCTCCACTTT. Its translation: CASSVAPSGQNSPLHF.

The V and J genes are TRBV28 and TRBJ1-2; 9 bases line up with TRBD1. Germline CDR1 MDHEN, CDR2 SYDVKM. Losses at the gene ends were 8 bases for V and 5 bases for J; bases not matched to a gene: 12. This CDR3 spans 15 amino acids. CDR3 nucleotide sequence: TGTGCCAGCTTGGACAGGGGAAGGGGAAGTTATGGCTACACCTTC. The encoded protein is CASLDRGRGSYGYTF.

The J gene is TRBJ1-6, the V gene TRBV27; 10 bases match TRBD1. V trimming: 4 bases; J trimming: 10 bases; junction bases outside the gene matches: 7. The CDR3 spans 15 residues. Germline V lookup: CDR1 MNHEY, CDR2 SMNVEV (reference sequence). CDR3 residues: CASSSTGGQWSPLHF. The CDR3 DNA follows: TGTGCCAGCAGTTCGACAGGGGGCCAGTGGTCACCCCTCCACTTT.

The chain has TRBV11-2 and TRBJ2-7; 7 bases are shared with TRBD2. After removal of 4 bases from V and 6 bases from J, the junction contained 6 bases not matched to a gene. The CDR3 consists of 13 residues. Germline CDR1 reads SGHAT; CDR2 reads FQNNGV. The CDR3 nucleotides are TGTGCCAGCAGCTCGAGCGGGGAGGGCGAGCAGTACTTC. It specifies CASSSSGEGEQYF.

The genes are TRBV10-3 and TRBJ1-1; 7 bases map to TRBD1. Germline-derived CDR1 and CDR2 are ENHRY and SYGVKD. The CDR3 length is 13 residues. Losses at the gene ends were 7 bases for V and 1 base for J; bases not matched to a gene: 3. The chain's CDR3 is CAIKAGGNTEAFF. The CDR3 DNA reads TGTGCCATCAAGGCAGGGGGGAACACTGAAGCTTTCTTT.

CDR3: CAISLEGTQYF. DNA of the CDR3: TGTGCCATCAGTCTAGAAGGTACGCAGTATTTT. The V call is TRBV10-3, the J call TRBJ2-3, with D unclear. Trimming removed 5 bases at V and 8 bases at J, with 8 bases between. Germline CDR1 ENHRY, CDR2 SYGVKD. This CDR3 has 11 amino acids.

This clone was observed once. This rearrangement joins TRBV5-4 to TRBJ2-2; the D gene is possibly TRBD1 (6 bases). Between the trimmed V and J ends, which lost 1 base and 6 bases, there was a span of 10 bases. Germline CDR1 and CDR2: SGHNT and YYREEE (reference sequence). CDR3 size: 14 residues. CDR3 amino acids: CASSLKQGPGELFF. The CDR3, as DNA: TGTGCCAGCAGCTTGAAACAGGGTCCCGGGGAGCTGTTTTTT. Drawing the rest from reference TRBV5-4 and TRBJ2-2, the complete variable domain is ETGVTQSPTHLIKTRGQQVTLRCSSQSGHNTVSWYQQALGQGPQFIFQYYREEENGRGNFPPRFSGLQFPNYSSELNVNALELDDSALYLCASSLKQGPGELFFGEGSRLTVL.

This clone has more than one count but fewer than ten. This chain joins TRBV27 and TRBJ1-2; TRBD1 agrees at 9 bases. The CDR3 runs 13 residues. CDR1 is MNHEY and CDR2 is SMNVEV in the germline V gene (reference sequence). The J segment lost 4 bases and the V segment lost 8 bases, leaving 5 bases of the junction unmatched. The CDR3 sequence is CASGKDRGYGYTF. CDR3 coding DNA: TGTGCCAGCGGAAAGGACAGGGGCTATGGCTACACCTTC.

The chain links TRBV9 to TRBJ1-1; D gene uncertain. This CDR3 region has 14 residues. Trimming removed 0 bases from V and 5 bases from J, with 11 bases in between. CDR1 is SGDLS and CDR2 is YYNGEE in the germline V gene. CDR3 bases: TGTGCCAGCAGCGTAGGACCCTTGGAGACTGAAGCTTTCTTT. As protein: CASSVGPLETEAFF.

This chain uses TRBV11-3 with TRBJ2-1; 7 bases are shared with TRBD1. This CDR3 comprises 14 residues. Trimming took 8 bases from V and 2 from J; bases not matched to a gene: 6. The germline CDR1 and CDR2 sequences are SGHNT and YENEEA. The CDR3 protein is CASRRDSTYNEQFF. CDR3 nucleotides: TGTGCCAGCCGCCGGGACAGCACCTACAATGAGCAGTTCTTC.

The V call is TRBV19, the J call TRBJ2-1; 10 bases line up with TRBD2. The CDR3 has 14 amino acids. The V and J ends lost 7 bases and 9 bases, in that order; junction bases with no gene match: 9. CDR1 and CDR2 (germline): LNHDA, SQIVND (reference sequence). As DNA, the CDR3 is TGTGCCAGTAAGCAGCTAGCGGGAGTGGTTGAGCAGTTCTTC. It translates to CASKQLAGVVEQFF.